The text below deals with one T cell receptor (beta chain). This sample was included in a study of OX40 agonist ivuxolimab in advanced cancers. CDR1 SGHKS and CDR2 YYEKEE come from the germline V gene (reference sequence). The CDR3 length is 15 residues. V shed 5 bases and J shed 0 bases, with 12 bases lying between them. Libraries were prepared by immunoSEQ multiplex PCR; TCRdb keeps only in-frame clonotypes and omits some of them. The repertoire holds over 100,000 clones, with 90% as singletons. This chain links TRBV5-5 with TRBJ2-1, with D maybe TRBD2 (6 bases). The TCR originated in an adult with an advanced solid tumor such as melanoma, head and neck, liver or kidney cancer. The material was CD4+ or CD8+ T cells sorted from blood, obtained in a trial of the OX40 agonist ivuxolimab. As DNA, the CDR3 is TGTGCCAGCAGACCCACTAGCTTCTCCTACAATGAGCAGTTCTTC. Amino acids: CASRPTSFSYNEQFF.